This T cell receptor (beta chain) was identified during a study of blood T cell repertoires in COVID-19 (dated by TCRdb to about 2020). General notes on the study: The collaborator samples originated in the United States, Italy and Spain and spanned the acute and convalescent phases of COVID-19. The sample metadata nearly always contained a de-identified subject ID, COVID-19 status, age in years and sex. The repertoires were made available in a free public database intended to serve as a resource for research on the immune response to SARS-CoV-2. The dataset comprised deeply sampled blood TCRbeta repertoires from subjects exposed to, actively infected with, or recovered from COVID-19. The samples were drawn from two sources: the first 160 participants of the ongoing ImmuneRACE study, and fewer than 1,500 subjects contributed by 6 global collaborators. The material from the prospective study consisted of cDNA or gDNA derived from T cells, B-cell-depleted T cells, or PBMCs. Where available, HLA class I and class II types were taken from metadata supplied by the sample provider and were not determined by assay-based typing.

TCRbeta CDR3 regions were amplified from genomic DNA by means of the immunoSEQ Assay, a bias-controlled multiplex PCR. Per the source publication's procedure: Within the assay, amplification of reference gene primers was used to estimate how many nucleated cells each sample contained. Sequence reads were collapsed and filtered to measure the absolute abundance of every unique TCRbeta CDR3 rearrangement. Productive Simpson clonality was computed per sample as the square root of Simpson's diversity index over productive rearrangements. TCRdb took this table from immuneACCESS and kept in-frame rearrangements with V and J called. Such tables lack part of the clones; where checked against another copy, unresolved V genes explain under half of the gap, and the rest is unexplained. V, J and clone size are taken as reported in that table, and D and trimming were inferred from the DNA itself. Within this sample are 250,000 to 350,000 clones, with about four fifths of them counted one time only. Approximately 14% of the sample comes from the top ten.

In Seattle, one collaborating source enrolled patients while the infection was active and tracked those patients longitudinally over the course of disease. Collaborating institutions collected whole blood in K2EDTA tubes following their own protocols. For TCRbeta analysis, collaborator samples were shipped as frozen whole blood, as isolated PBMCs, or as DNA extracted from either sample type. A note on this clone: It has no known antigen specificity. It has no much larger one-base neighbor in the sample; base qualities were not kept.

The germline V gene (reference sequence) provides CDR1 SEHNR and CDR2 FQNEAQ. Taken from cysteine to phenylalanine, the CDR3 has 14 residues. Only the CDR3 portion is preserved as DNA: 42 bases, with reading frame beginning at the first base. V loses 5 bases, J loses 4 bases, and the germline ends lie 13 bases apart. The investigation overall reported the following: Clinical and demographic metadata were provided uncurated, with the amount varying by source and participant.

This TCR was recovered from a person between 65 and 79 years old with COVID-19, enrolled during active disease. The V and J segments used are TRBV7-9 and TRBJ2-3; no confident D gene assignment can be made. The sequenced sample was peripheral blood. The CDR3 is CASSPRVAADTQYF. The DNA sequence follows: TGTGCCAGCAGCCCCCGGGTAGCCGCAGATACGCAGTATTTT.